The next 2 T cell receptor beta chains were all read from a single sample in a study of memory CD4+ T cells and cytomegalovirus serostatus. Single viable CD3+CD4+CD8-CD45RO+ cells were sorted as the memory CD4+ T cells. Measured with immunoSEQ multiplex PCR; TCRdb has only the in-frame clones, and not every one. The table has approximately 26,000 clones, around 72% seen once. The sequenced sample consisted of memory CD4+ T cells from blood. Receptor source: an adult in good health and CMV-seronegative.

The rearrangement joins TRBV11-1 to TRBJ1-4, with D unclear. Germline V lookup: CDR1 SGHAT, CDR2 FQDESV (reference sequence). This CDR3 is 15 amino acids long. Trimming stripped 2 bases from V and 4 bases from J, with 11 bases between. The CDR3, as DNA: TGTGCCAGCAGCTTATTCGGCGGCTTTAATGAAAAACTGTTTTTT. Translated: CASSLFGGFNEKLFF.

This clone was seen a single time. This chain connects TRBV5-1 to TRBJ1-1; tentatively, D is TRBD1 (5 bases). This CDR3 is built from 18 residues. Per germline, CDR1 SGHRS and CDR2 YFSETQ. Trimming pared 3 bases from V and 1 base from J, leaving 22 bases between. CDR3 region: CASSYGTFLTVQNTEAFF. Written as DNA, the CDR3 is TGCGCCAGCAGCTACGGGACCTTTTTGACTGTACAGAACACTGAAGCTTTCTTT.